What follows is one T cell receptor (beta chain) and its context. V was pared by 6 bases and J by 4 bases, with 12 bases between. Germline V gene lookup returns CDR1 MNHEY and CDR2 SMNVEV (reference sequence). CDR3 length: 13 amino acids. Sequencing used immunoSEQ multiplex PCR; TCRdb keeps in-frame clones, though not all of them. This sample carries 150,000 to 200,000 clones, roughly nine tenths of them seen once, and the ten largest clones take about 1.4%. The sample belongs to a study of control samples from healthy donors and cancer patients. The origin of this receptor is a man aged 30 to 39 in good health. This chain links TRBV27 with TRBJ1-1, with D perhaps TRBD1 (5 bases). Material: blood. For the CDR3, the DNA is TGTGCCAGCAGACCGACAGCGGCCACTGAAGCTTTCTTT. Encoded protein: CASRPTAATEAFF.